This T cell receptor (beta chain) comes out of a study of spatial heterogeneity in lung cancer (dated by TCRdb to between 2018 and 2021). Turning to the overall study: The donors were 65 to 85 patients from the lung TRACERx cohort who had early-stage, untreated non-small cell lung cancer. Beta-chain transcripts were consistently detected in greater numbers than alpha-chain transcripts, which likely reflects a higher abundance of beta-chain transcripts. Both alpha and beta chains were TCR-sequenced in hundreds of tumor regions, under 85 matched nontumor lung samples and roughly 50 PBMC samples obtained at surgery. Follow-up PBMC samples were sequenced whenever available, with a median time to follow-up of approximately 25 months after resection. TCR alpha and beta repertoires were quantitatively compared across multiple tumor regions, matched nontumor lung and blood in non-small cell lung cancer. In the raw uncorrected reads, each unique combination of TCR and UMI appeared more than ten times on average. TCR repertoire features were related to nonsynonymous mutation counts determined by whole-exome sequencing of tumor tissue. What the study reported, not specific to this receptor: Confirming at a functional level the hypothesis that regional TCRs recognize regional mutations was considered to require additional single-cell paired TCR alpha and beta sequencing. Only 13 to 15 patients were included in comparisons of baseline and follow-up blood repertoires. Ubiquitous expanded tumor TCRs were found in blood more often at tumor resection than at routine follow-up.

The library was obtained by 5' RACE. Sequencing took place on a NextSeq 500. In the TCR library protocol, a unique molecular identifier was attached to each TCR cDNA molecule so that PCR and sequencing errors could be corrected. The study's processing was this. TCR identification, UMI-based error correction and CDR3 extraction were performed with Decombinator tools. TCRs above a frequency of 2 per 1,000, corresponding to the top 1% of the tumor frequency distribution, were defined as expanded. Renyi diversity was calculated using the R vegan package after each repertoire was subsampled 100 times to 5,000 TCRs. To build CDR3 similarity networks, amino acid triplet string-kernel similarity was used, and CDR3s were connected when their pairwise similarity was above 0.82. TCRdb reprocessing: public reads trimmed at Q25 with fastp, clones called with MiXCR, in-frame beta chains kept. A single entry per CDR3 protein holds the most common genes and DNA from its merged rows. TCRdb, not the authors, supplied the V and J calls. For this sample there are tens of thousands of distinct CDR3 sequences; 5% to 5.5% appear just once. Less than 25% of the sample comes from the top ten.

The label giving this sample's time point can be read as: blood at routine non-recurrence follow-up after resection. For TCR sequencing, whole RNA was extracted from tumor and nontumor lung tissue, or from cryopreserved PBMC samples, and no cell sorting was done. Only patients for whom sufficient RNA was available from at least two tumor regions were selected for TCR sequencing. The CDR3 sequence holds 15 residues, the cysteine and phenylalanine included. CDR3 DNA only is kept here, 45 bases in frame from base 1. V has 5 bases trimmed and J has 2 bases trimmed; junction bases matching no gene number 6. The germline V gene (reference sequence) specifies LNHDA as CDR1 and SQIVND as CDR2. The sample holds a few counts of this clonotype. The antigen it binds to is not known. Per-base qualities were not stored, and no clone one base away is much larger.

The sequence links TRBV19 to TRBJ1-5, and TRBD1 aligns with 7 junction nucleotides. The sample here was PBMCs, taken at follow-up. The clonotype was recovered from a female donor with early-stage non-small cell lung cancer. The CDR3 protein is CASSHDRAGNQPQHF. The nucleotide sequence reads TGTGCCAGTAGTCATGACAGGGCGGGCAATCAGCCCCAGCATTTT.